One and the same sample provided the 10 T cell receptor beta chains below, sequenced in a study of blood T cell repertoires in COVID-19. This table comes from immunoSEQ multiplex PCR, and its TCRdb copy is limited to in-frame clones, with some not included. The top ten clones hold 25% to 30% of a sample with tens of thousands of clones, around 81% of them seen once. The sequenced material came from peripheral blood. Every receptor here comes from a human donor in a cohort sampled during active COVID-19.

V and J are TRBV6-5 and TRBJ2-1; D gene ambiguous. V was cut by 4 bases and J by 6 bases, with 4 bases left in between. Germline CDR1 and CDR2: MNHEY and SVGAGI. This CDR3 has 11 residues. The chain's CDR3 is CASSSINEQFF. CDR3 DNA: TGTGCCAGCAGTTCTATCAATGAGCAGTTCTTC.

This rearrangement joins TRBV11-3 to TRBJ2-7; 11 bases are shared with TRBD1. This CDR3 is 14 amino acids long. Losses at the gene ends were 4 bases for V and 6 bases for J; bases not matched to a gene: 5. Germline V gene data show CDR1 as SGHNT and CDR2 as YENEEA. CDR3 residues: CASSSRTGGGEQYF. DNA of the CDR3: TGTGCCAGCAGCTCGAGGACAGGGGGCGGCGAGCAGTACTTC.

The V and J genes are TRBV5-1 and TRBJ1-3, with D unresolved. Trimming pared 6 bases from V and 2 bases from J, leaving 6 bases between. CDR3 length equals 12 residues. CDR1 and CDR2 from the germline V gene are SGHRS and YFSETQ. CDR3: CASNGPGNTIYF. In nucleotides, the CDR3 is TGCGCCAGCAATGGGCCTGGAAACACCATATATTTT.

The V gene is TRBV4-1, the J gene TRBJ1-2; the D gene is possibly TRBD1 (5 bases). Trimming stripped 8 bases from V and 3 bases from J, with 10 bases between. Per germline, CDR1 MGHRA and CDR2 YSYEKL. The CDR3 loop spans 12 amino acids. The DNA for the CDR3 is TGCGCCAGCGCGCGGGACTACTATGGCTACACCTTC. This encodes CASARDYYGYTF.

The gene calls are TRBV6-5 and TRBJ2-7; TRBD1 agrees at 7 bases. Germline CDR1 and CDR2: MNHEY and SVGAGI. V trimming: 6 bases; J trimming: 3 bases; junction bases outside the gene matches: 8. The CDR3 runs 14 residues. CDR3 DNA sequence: TGTGCCAGCAGAGCGACAGGGTCGGTCTACGAGCAGTACTTC. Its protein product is CASRATGSVYEQYF.

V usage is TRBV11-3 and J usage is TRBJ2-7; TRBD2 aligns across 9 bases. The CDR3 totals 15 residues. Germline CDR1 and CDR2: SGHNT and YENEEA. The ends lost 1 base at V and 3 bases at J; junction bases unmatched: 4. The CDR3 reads CASSLGGGADYEQYF. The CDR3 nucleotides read TGTGCCAGCAGCTTAGGCGGGGGGGCCGACTACGAGCAGTACTTC. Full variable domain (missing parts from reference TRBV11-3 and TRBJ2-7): EAGVVQSPRYKIIEKKQPVAFWCNPISGHNTLYWYLQNLGQGPELLIRYENEEAVDDSQLPKDRFSAERLKGVDSTLKIQPAELGDSAVYLCASSLGGGADYEQYFGPGTRLTVT.

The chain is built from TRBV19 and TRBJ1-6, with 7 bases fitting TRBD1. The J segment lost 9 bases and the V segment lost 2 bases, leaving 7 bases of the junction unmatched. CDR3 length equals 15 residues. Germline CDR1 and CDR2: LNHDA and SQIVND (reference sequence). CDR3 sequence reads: CASSIWGRGFSPLHF. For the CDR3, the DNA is TGTGCCAGTAGTATATGGGGCAGGGGGTTTTCACCCCTCCACTTT.

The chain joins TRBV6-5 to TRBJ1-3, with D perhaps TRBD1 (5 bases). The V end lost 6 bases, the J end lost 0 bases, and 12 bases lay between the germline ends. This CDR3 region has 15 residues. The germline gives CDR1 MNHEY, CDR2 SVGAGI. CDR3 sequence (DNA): TGTGCCAGCAGGGCAGGGCCCTCCTCTGGAAACACCATATATTTT. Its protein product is CASRAGPSSGNTIYF.

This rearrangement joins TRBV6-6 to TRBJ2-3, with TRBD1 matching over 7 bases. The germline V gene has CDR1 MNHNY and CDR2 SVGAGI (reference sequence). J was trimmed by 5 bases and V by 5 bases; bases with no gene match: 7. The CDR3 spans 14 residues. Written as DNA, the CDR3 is TGTGCCAGCAGTCATCGACAGGGTAAAGATACGCAGTATTTT. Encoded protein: CASSHRQGKDTQYF.

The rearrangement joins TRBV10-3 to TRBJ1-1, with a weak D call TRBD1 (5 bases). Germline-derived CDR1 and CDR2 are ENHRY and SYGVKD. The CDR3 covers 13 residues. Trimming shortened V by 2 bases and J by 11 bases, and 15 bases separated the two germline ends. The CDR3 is CAISEERGGGAFF. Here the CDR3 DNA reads TGTGCCATCAGTGAGGAAAGGGGCGGTGGTGCTTTCTTT.